This T cell receptor (beta chain) was profiled in a study of blood T cell repertoires in COVID-19. TCRdb's table, derived via immunoSEQ multiplex PCR, lists solely in-frame clones and lacks some. The sample includes fewer than 350,000 clones, approximately 87% of them seen just once. This sequence originates from a woman in her 30s with COVID-19, enrolled during active disease. Sequenced sample: peripheral blood.

The CDR3 DNA is TGTGCCAGCAGTGCCGGGACAGGGGGCGACGAGCAGTACTTC. It specifies CASSAGTGGDEQYF. The chain employs TRBV27 and TRBJ2-7, with 12 bases that match TRBD1. The ends lost 5 bases at V and 5 bases at J; junction bases unmatched: 4. The CDR3 runs 14 residues. CDR1 is MNHEY, CDR2 SMNVEV, per germline (reference sequence).